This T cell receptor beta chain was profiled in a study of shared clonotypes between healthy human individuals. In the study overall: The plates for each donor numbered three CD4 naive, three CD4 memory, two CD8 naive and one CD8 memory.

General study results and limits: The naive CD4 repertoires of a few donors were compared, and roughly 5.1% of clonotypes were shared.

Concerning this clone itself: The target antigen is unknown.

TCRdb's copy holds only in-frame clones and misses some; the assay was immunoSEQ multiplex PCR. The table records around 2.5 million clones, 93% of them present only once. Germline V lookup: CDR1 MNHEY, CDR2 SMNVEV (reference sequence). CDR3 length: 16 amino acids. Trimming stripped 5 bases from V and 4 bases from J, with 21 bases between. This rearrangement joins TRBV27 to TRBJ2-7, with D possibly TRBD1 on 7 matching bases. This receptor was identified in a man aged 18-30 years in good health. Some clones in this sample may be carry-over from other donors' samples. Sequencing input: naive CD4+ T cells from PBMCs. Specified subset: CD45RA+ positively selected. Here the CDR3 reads CASSNAGGLSLYEQYF. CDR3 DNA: TGTGCCAGCAGTAACGCAGGGGGGCTCTCCTTATACGAGCAGTACTTC.